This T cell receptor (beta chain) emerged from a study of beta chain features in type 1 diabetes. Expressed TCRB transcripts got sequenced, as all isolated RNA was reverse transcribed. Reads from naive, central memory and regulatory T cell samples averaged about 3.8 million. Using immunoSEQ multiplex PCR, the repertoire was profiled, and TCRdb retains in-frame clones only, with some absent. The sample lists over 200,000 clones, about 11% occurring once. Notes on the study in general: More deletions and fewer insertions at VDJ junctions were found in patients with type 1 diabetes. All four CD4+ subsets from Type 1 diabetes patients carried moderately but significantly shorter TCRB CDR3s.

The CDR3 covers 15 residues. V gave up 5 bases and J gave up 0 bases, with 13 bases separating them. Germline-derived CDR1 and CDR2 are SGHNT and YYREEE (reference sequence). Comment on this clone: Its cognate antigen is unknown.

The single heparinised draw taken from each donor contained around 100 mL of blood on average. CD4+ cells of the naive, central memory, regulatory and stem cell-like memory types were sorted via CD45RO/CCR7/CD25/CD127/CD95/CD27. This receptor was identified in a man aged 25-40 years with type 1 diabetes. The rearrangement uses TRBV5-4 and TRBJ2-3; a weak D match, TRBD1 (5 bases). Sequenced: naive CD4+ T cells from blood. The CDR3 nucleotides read TGTGCCAGCAGAAAAGACAGCTCTAGCACAGATACGCAGTATTTT. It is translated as CASRKDSSSTDTQYF.